This T cell receptor (beta chain) was found in a study of beta chain features in type 1 diabetes. Study-wide results and limits: In all four CD4+ subsets, TCRB CDR3 length was significantly, moderately reduced in type 1 diabetes. Junctions at VDJ sites from type 1 diabetes patients had fewer insertions and more deletions.

With respect to this clone: The target antigen is unknown.

Every bit of the isolated RNA underwent reverse transcription, so sequencing read expressed TCRB transcripts. Here immunoSEQ multiplex PCR was the method, and the copy in TCRdb shows in-frame clones only, minus some. The sample consists of roughly 260,000 clones, 11% of them appearing once. Trimming cost V 4 bases and J 11 bases, with 14 bases left between them. Germline V CDR1 and CDR2: MGHRA, YSYEKL. The CDR3 covers 12 residues. Sorted populations all exceeded 95% purity. This TCR derives from a man under 40 with type 1 diabetes. V is TRBV4-1 and J is TRBJ1-1; D remains unclear. Material for sequencing was naive CD4+ T cells from blood. The CDR3 is CASSPLGRRAFF. The CDR3 region has the DNA TGCGCCAGCAGCCCGCTCGGCAGGAGGGCTTTCTTT.